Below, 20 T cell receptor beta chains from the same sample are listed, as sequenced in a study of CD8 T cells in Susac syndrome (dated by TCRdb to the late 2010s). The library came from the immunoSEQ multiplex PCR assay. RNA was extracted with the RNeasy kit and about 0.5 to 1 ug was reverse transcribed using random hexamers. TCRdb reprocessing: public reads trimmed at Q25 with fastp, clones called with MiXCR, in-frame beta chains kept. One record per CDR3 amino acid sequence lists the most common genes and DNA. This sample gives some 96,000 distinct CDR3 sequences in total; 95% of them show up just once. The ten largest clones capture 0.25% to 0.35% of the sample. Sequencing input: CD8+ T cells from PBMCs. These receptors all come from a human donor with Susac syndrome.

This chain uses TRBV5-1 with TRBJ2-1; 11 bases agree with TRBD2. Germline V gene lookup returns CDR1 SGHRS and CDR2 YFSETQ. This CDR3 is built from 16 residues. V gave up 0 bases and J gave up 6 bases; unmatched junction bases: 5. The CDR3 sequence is CASSLAVAGGFNEQFF. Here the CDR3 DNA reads TGCGCCAGCAGCTTGGCAGTAGCGGGAGGGTTCAATGAGCAGTTCTTC.

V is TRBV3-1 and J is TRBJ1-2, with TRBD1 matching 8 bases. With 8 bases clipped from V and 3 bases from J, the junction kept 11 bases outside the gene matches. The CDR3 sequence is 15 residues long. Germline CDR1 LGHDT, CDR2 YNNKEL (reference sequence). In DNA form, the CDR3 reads TGTGCCAGCGGGGACAGGATGTTCTCCTACTATGGCTACACCTTC. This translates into CASGDRMFSYYGYTF.

The CDR3 is CAGGGNSPLHF. The CDR3 DNA reads TGTGCAGGGGGGGGGAATTCACCCCTCCACTTT. The chain joins TRBV2 to TRBJ1-6; D is possibly TRBD1 (6 bases). The germline V gene encodes CDR1 SNHLY and CDR2 FYNNEI. CDR3 length: 11 residues.

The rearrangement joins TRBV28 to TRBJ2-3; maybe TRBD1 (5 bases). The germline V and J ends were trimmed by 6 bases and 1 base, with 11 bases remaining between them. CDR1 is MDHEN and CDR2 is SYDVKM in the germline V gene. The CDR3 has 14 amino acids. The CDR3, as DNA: TGTGCCAGCAGGGCCGTGACAGGCACAGATACGCAGTATTTT. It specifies CASRAVTGTDTQYF.

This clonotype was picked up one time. The DNA of the CDR3 is TGTGCCAGTAGTACCCGGGACTGGCCCTACGAGCAGTACTTC. This codes for CASSTRDWPYEQYF. The gene calls are TRBV19 and TRBJ2-7, with a weak D call TRBD2 (6 bases). CDR3 length: 14 residues. The germline CDR1 and CDR2 sequences are LNHDA and SQIVND (reference sequence). The V end lost 4 bases, the J end lost 2 bases, and 12 bases lay between the germline ends.

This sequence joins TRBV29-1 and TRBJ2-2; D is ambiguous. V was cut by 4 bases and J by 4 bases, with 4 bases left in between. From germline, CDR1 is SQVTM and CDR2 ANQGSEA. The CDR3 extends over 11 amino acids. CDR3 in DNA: TGCAGCGTTGCAGGCACCGGGGAGCTGTTTTTT. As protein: CSVAGTGELFF.

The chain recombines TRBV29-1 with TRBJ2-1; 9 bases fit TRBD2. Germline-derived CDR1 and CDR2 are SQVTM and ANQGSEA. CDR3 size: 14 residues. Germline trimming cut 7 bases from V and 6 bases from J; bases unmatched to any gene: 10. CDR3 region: CSGAGRGGINEQFF. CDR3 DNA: TGCAGCGGAGCCGGGCGGGGGGGCATCAATGAGCAGTTCTTC.

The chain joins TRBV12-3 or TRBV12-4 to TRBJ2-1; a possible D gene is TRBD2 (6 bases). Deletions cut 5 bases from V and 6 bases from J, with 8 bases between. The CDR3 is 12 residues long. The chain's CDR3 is CASSPGVNEQFF. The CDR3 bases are TGTGCCAGCAGTCCGGGAGTCAATGAGCAGTTCTTC.

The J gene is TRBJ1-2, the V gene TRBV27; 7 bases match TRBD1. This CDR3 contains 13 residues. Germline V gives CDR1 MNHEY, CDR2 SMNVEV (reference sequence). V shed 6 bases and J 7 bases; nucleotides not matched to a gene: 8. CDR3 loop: CASSYNQGGGYTF. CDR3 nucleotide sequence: TGTGCCAGCAGCTACAACCAGGGGGGTGGCTACACCTTC.

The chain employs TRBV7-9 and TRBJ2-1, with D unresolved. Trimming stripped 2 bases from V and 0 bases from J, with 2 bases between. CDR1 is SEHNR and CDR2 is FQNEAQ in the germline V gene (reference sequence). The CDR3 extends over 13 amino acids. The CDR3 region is CASSLNSYNEQFF. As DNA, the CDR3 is TGTGCCAGCAGCTTAAACTCCTACAATGAGCAGTTCTTC.

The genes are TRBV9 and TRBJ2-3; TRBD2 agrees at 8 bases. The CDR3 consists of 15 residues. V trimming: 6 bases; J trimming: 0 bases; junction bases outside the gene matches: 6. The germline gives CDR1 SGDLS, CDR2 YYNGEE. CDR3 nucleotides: TGTGCCAGCACCGGGGGGGGGTCTAGCACAGATACGCAGTATTTT. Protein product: CASTGGGSSTDTQYF. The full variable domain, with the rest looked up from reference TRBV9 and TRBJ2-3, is DSGVTQTPKHLITATGQRVTLRCSPRSGDLSVYWYQQSLDQGLQFLIQYYNGEERAKGNILERFSAQQFPDLHSELNLSSLELGDSALYFCASTGGGSSTDTQYFGPGTRLTVL.

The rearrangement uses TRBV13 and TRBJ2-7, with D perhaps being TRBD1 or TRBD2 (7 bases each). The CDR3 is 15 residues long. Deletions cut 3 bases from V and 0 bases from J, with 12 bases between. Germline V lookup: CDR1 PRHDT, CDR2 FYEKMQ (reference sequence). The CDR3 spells CASSFSGTASYEQYF. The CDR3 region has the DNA TGTGCCAGCAGCTTCAGCGGGACAGCCTCCTACGAGCAGTACTTC.

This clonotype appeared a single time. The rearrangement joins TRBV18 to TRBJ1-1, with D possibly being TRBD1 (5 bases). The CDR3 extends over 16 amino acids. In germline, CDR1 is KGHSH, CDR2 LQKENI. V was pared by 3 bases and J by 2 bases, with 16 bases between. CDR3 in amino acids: CASSPSQVRANTEAFF. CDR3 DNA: TGTGCCAGCTCACCGTCGCAGGTCAGGGCAAACACTGAAGCTTTCTTT.

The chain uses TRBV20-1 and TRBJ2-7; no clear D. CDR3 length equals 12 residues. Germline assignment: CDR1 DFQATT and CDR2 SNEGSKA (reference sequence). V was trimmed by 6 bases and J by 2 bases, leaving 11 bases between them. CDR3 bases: TGCAGTGCAGTTAGCCCAACCTACGAGCAGTACTTC. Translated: CSAVSPTYEQYF.

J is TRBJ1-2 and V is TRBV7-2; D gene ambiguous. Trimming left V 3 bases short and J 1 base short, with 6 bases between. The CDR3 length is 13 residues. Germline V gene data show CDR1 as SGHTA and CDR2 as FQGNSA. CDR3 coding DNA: TGTGCCAGCAGCTTCGGGTTTAACTATGGCTACACCTTC. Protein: CASSFGFNYGYTF. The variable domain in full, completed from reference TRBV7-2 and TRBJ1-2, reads GAGVSQSPSNKVTEKGKDVELRCDPISGHTALYWYRQSLGQGLEFLIYFQGNSAPDKSGLPSDRFSAERTGGSVSTLTIQRTQQEDSAVYLCASSFGFNYGYTFGSGTRLTVV.

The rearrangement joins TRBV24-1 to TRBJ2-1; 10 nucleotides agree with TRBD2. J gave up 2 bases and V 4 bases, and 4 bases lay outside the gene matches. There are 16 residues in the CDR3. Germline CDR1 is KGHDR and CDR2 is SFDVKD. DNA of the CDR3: TGTGCCACCAGTGACGGACTAGCGGCCGCCTACAATGAGCAGTTCTTC. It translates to CATSDGLAAAYNEQFF.

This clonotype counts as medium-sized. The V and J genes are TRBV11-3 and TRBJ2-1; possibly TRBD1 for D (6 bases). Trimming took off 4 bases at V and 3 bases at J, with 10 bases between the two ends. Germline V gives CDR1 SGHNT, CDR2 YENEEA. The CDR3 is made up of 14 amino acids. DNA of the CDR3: TGTGCCAGCAGCTCTGTGGACAGCTACAATGAGCAGTTCTTC. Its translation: CASSSVDSYNEQFF.

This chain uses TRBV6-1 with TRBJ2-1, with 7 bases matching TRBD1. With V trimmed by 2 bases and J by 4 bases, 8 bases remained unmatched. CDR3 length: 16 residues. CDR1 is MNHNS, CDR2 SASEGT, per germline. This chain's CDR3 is CASSEITGESYNEQFF. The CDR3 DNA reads TGTGCCAGCAGTGAAATAACAGGGGAATCGTACAATGAGCAGTTCTTC.

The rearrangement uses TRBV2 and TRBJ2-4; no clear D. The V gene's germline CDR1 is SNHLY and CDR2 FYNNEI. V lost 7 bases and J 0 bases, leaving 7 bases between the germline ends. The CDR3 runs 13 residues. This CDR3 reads CASNGLAKNIQYF. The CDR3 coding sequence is TGTGCCAGCAATGGGCTAGCCAAAAACATTCAGTACTTC.

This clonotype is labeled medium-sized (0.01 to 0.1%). The CDR3 sequence: CASSLTADNEQFF. The CDR3 DNA follows: TGTGCCAGCAGCTTGACAGCGGACAATGAGCAGTTCTTC. The chain has TRBV11-2 and TRBJ2-1; the D gene could be TRBD1 or TRBD2 (5 bases each). This CDR3 region has 13 residues. V was clipped by 3 bases and J by 5 bases, with 8 bases between them. Germline-derived CDR1 and CDR2 are SGHAT and FQNNGV. Full variable domain (remainder filled in from reference TRBV11-2 and TRBJ2-1): EAGVAQSPRYKIIEKRQSVAFWCNPISGHATLYWYQQILGQGPKLLIQFQNNGVVDDSQLPKDRFSAERLKGVDSTLKIQPAKLEDSAVYLCASSLTADNEQFFGPGTRLTVL.